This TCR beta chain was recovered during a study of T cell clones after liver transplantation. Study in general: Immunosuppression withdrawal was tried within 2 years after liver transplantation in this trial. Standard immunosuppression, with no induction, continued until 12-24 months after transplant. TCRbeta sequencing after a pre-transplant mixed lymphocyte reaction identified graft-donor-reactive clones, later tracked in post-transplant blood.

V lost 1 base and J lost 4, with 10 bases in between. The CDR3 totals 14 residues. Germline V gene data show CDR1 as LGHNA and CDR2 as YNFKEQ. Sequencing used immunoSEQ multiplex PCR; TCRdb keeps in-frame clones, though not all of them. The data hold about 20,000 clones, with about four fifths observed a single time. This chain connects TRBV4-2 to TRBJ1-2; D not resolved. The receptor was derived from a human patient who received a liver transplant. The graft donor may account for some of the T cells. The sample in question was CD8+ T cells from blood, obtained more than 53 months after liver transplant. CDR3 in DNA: TGTGCCAGCAGCCAAGTACCGGTCACCTATGGCTACACCTTC. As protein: CASSQVPVTYGYTF.